One and the same sample provided the 3 T cell receptor beta chains below, sequenced in a study of human T cells and chemical hapten exposure. TCRdb redid the calling of the RACE reads with MiXCR, one entry per CDR3 protein. The table shows around 92,000 distinct CDR3 sequences, with less than 14% occurring only once. Time point meaning: pre-sensitization, week 0. The treatment was: therapeutic diphenylcyclopropenone sensitization with weekly scalp DPC. The sample consisted of whole blood, taken in connection with sensitization to the hapten diphenylcyclopropenone (DPC). These TCRs come from a woman aged 60-75 years with alopecia areata. Some clones in this sample may be carry-over from other donors' samples.

This clonotype was seen at least ten times. V is TRBV18 and J is TRBJ1-1; maybe TRBD1 (5 bases). Germline-derived CDR1 and CDR2 are KGHSH and LQKENI. Trimming took 3 bases from V and 2 from J, leaving 19 bases between them. CDR3 size: 17 residues. The CDR3 region has the DNA TGTGCCAGCTCACCGTCAGGGAATGTGTGGCACAACACTGAAGCTTTCTTT. Protein product: CASSPSGNVWHNTEAFF.

The chain recombines TRBV4-1 with TRBJ1-2, with no clear D. With 4 bases removed from V and 7 bases from J, the gap between germline ends came to 16 bases. Germline V CDR1 and CDR2: MGHRA, YSYEKL. The CDR3 loop spans 14 amino acids. The CDR3 sequence: CASSPLLAKGGYTF. In DNA form, the CDR3 reads TGCGCCAGCAGCCCCCTCTTAGCGAAAGGTGGCTACACCTTC.

There are many counts of this clonotype. The CDR3 spells CASSVTGFSYEQYF. In DNA form, the CDR3 reads TGCGCCAGCTCTGTAACGGGTTTCTCCTACGAGCAGTACTTC. The J gene is TRBJ2-7, the V gene TRBV5-1; D call uncertain. This CDR3 has 14 amino acids. V was shortened by 7 bases and J by 0 bases, with 14 bases between the two germline ends. The germline gives CDR1 SGHRS, CDR2 YFSETQ.